These 28 T cell receptor beta chains were sequenced from one sample in a study of CD8+CD57+ T cells in acquired aplastic anemia. Profiling of TCR beta VDJ combinations and CDR3 sequences used genomic DNA as template. One entry per CDR3 protein results from TCRdb running MiXCR on the reads. The table records around 200,000 distinct CDR3 sequences, around 50% of them present only once. Selection for sequencing was limited to patients who had shown CD8+CD57+ cell expansion by flow cytometry. Sequencing input: sorted CD4+, CD8+, or CD8+CD57+ T cells (not recorded which) from PBMCs. These receptors all come from a human donor with aplastic anemia.

The chain combines TRBV5-1 with TRBJ2-7, with D unclear. Deletions cut 4 bases from V and 4 bases from J, with 9 bases between. The CDR3 is 12 amino acids. Germline assignment: CDR1 SGHRS and CDR2 YFSETQ. CDR3 DNA sequence: TGCGCCAGCAGCCCTAACGGTTACGAGCAGTACTTC. This gives the protein CASSPNGYEQYF.

In the case of this clonotype: One base away lies a much larger clone, so this may be a sequencing read error. Likely a read error: the CDR3 ends without its conserved phenylalanine or tryptophan. The chain combines TRBV5-1 with TRBJ2-1; D gene unclear. The CDR3 totals 13 residues. Trimming took 6 bases from V and 8 from J, leaving 15 bases between them. The germline V gene encodes CDR1 SGHRS and CDR2 YFSETQ. The CDR3 nucleotides read TGCGCCAGCAAACCGAGTCATAGGGATGAGCAGTTCTCC. This sequence encodes CASKPSHRDEQFS.

This chain uses TRBV7-2 with TRBJ1-1; no firm D call. Trimming removed 2 bases at V and 4 bases at J, with 5 bases between. CDR1 is SGHTA and CDR2 is FQGNSA in the germline V gene. The CDR3 spans 12 residues. The CDR3 loop reads CASSLIGTEAFF. The CDR3 DNA reads TGTGCCAGCAGCTTAATTGGCACTGAAGCTTTCTTT.

This clonotype was counted at least ten times. The chain employs TRBV5-1 and TRBJ2-3; D gene unclear. The CDR3 spans 15 residues. V shed 3 bases and J shed 0 bases, with 11 bases lying between them. CDR1 is SGHRS and CDR2 is YFSETQ in the germline V gene. The CDR3 coding sequence is TGCGCCAGCAGCTCCAACGTGTTAAGCACAGATACGCAGTATTTT. Amino acids: CASSSNVLSTDTQYF.

V and J are TRBV5-1 and TRBJ1-1, with D possibly TRBD1 on 5 matching bases. CDR1 is SGHRS and CDR2 is YFSETQ in the germline V gene. The V end lost 0 bases, the J end lost 4 bases, and 19 bases lay between the germline ends. The CDR3 extends over 17 amino acids. CDR3 residues: CASSLAEGYRRPTEAFF. CDR3 nucleotides: TGCGCCAGCAGCTTGGCCGAGGGGTACAGACGCCCCACTGAAGCTTTCTTT.

V gene TRBV11-2 combines with J gene TRBJ2-7, with D maybe TRBD1 (5 bases). Germline lookup yields CDR1 SGHAT and CDR2 FQNNGV. V was trimmed by 0 bases and J by 2 bases, leaving 11 bases between them. This CDR3 contains 15 residues. The CDR3 region is CASSLDLADTYEQYF. The CDR3 coding sequence is TGTGCCAGCAGCTTAGATCTTGCGGACACCTACGAGCAGTACTTC. Together with reference TRBV11-2 and TRBJ2-7, the CDR3 gives the full variable domain: EAGVAQSPRYKIIEKRQSVAFWCNPISGHATLYWYQQILGQGPKLLIQFQNNGVVDDSQLPKDRFSAERLKGVDSTLKIQPAKLEDSAVYLCASSLDLADTYEQYFGPGTRLTVT.

The V gene is TRBV10-2, the J gene TRBJ2-2; D may be TRBD1 or TRBD2 (6 bases each). Germline V gives CDR1 WSHSY, CDR2 SAAADI. The V gene lost 6 bases and the J gene lost 4 bases, with 18 bases spanning the gap. This CDR3 has 16 residues. CDR3 loop: CASRAGGKGGTGELFF. For the CDR3, the DNA is TGCGCCAGCAGGGCCGGCGGGAAAGGGGGCACCGGGGAGCTGTTTTTT.

As to this clonotype: A much more abundant neighbour one base away suggests this may be a read error. The rearrangement joins TRBV30 to TRBJ1-6, with 7 bases lining up with TRBD1. Germline CDR1 is GTSNPN and CDR2 is SVGIG (reference sequence). Trimming cost V 8 bases and J 9 bases; bases outside gene matches: 7. This CDR3 region has 12 residues. The DNA for the CDR3 is TGTGCCCCCGACAGGGCCGGTTCACCCCTCCACTTT. Translating it yields CAPDRAGSPLHF.

V usage is TRBV20-1 and J usage is TRBJ1-6; TRBD1 is a possible D gene (5 bases). The V gene's germline CDR1 is DFQATT and CDR2 SNEGSKA (reference sequence). This CDR3 region has 13 residues. V lost 6 bases and J 5 bases, leaving 11 bases between the germline ends. CDR3 residues: CSARGLNNSPLHF. CDR3 DNA: TGCAGTGCAAGGGGTCTAAATAATTCACCCCTCCACTTT.

The rearrangement links TRBV6-1 to TRBJ1-3; D unresolved. Germline CDR1 and CDR2: MNHNS and SASEGT. The CDR3 runs 14 residues. V was cut by 7 bases and J by 0 bases, with 10 bases left in between. CDR3 region: CASKIKGSGNTIYF. In DNA form, the CDR3 reads TGTGCCAGCAAAATAAAGGGCTCTGGAAACACCATATATTTT.

The V call is TRBV29-1, the J call TRBJ2-7; D is unclear. The CDR3 extends over 12 amino acids. V lost 3 bases and J lost 2, with 8 bases in between. The germline gives CDR1 SQVTM, CDR2 ANQGSEA. The CDR3 nucleotides are TGCAGCGTTGAGCTAAAAGCCTACGAGCAGTACTTC. It is translated as CSVELKAYEQYF.

There are many counts of this clonotype. This chain joins TRBV15 and TRBJ2-5; D call uncertain. CDR1 and CDR2 (germline): LNHNV, YYDKDF (reference sequence). This CDR3 contains 13 residues. V dropped 3 bases and J dropped 2 bases, with 7 bases sitting between them. The CDR3 protein is CATSRRGQETQYF. The CDR3 bases are TGTGCCACCAGCAGGCGTGGGCAAGAGACCCAGTACTTC.

The genes are TRBV10-3 and TRBJ2-7; TRBD1 agrees at 10 bases. This CDR3 contains 14 residues. From germline, CDR1 is ENHRY and CDR2 SYGVKD. V trimming: 6 bases; J trimming: 6 bases; junction bases outside the gene matches: 8. CDR3 region: CAISLGQGESEQYF. CDR3 DNA: TGTGCCATCAGCCTTGGACAGGGGGAGAGCGAGCAGTACTTC.

The chain has TRBV29-1 and TRBJ2-7; possibly TRBD1 for D (6 bases). V was shortened by 2 bases and J by 5 bases, with 10 bases between the two germline ends. CDR3 length equals 12 residues. Germline V gene lookup returns CDR1 SQVTM and CDR2 ANQGSEA. The CDR3 is CSVETRGDEQYF. CDR3 sequence (DNA): TGCAGCGTTGAAACCAGGGGAGACGAGCAGTACTTC.

This clonotype was counted many times. The chain is built from TRBV5-4 and TRBJ2-1, with unresolved D. V lost 5 bases and J lost 5, with 11 bases in between. This CDR3 is built from 13 residues. Germline CDR1 and CDR2: SGHNT and YYREEE (reference sequence). Here the CDR3 reads CASRYDRNNEQFF. CDR3 coding DNA: TGTGCCAGCAGGTATGACCGAAACAATGAGCAGTTCTTC.

This clonotype appeared many times. V gene TRBV19 combines with J gene TRBJ1-4; maybe TRBD1 (5 bases). The V end lost 1 base, the J end lost 0 bases, and 12 bases lay between the germline ends. Looked up from germline, CDR1 is LNHDA and CDR2 is SQIVND (reference sequence). The CDR3 consists of 17 residues. The CDR3 loop reads CASSIGRTGTTNEKLFF. CDR3 coding DNA: TGTGCCAGTAGTATAGGCCGAACAGGTACAACTAATGAAAAACTGTTTTTT.

The chain joins TRBV19 to TRBJ1-1; 9 positions agree with TRBD1. J gave up 1 base and V 5 bases, and 5 bases lay outside the gene matches. Germline V gene data show CDR1 as LNHDA and CDR2 as SQIVND (reference sequence). The CDR3 contains 15 residues. CDR3 sequence: CASSRTGARNTEAFF. CDR3 sequence (DNA): TGTGCCAGTAGTCGGACAGGGGCGCGGAACACTGAAGCTTTCTTT.

Many counts were recorded for this clonotype. This chain uses TRBV6-5 with TRBJ2-3; 8 bases are shared with TRBD1. The V segment lost 4 bases and the J segment 2 bases; nucleotides outside the gene matches: 8. Germline-derived CDR1 and CDR2 are MNHEY and SVGAGI. The CDR3 sequence is 16 residues long. The CDR3 DNA reads TGTGCCAGCAGTTCCCCGGGACAGGCCCTCACAGATACGCAGTATTTT. It codes for CASSSPGQALTDTQYF.

The CDR3 sequence is CASIGPGKTQYF. The CDR3 coding sequence is TGTGCCAGCATTGGGCCGGGGAAGACCCAGTACTTC. The chain employs TRBV25-1 and TRBJ2-5, with D possibly matching TRBD2 (5 bases). The germline V gene has CDR1 MGHDK and CDR2 SYGVNS. V lost 7 bases, J lost 6 bases, and 12 bases lay in between. This CDR3 spans 12 amino acids.

The genes are TRBV2 and TRBJ1-2; the D is unclear. With 8 bases removed from V and 0 bases from J, the gap between germline ends came to 10 bases. The CDR3 sequence is 13 residues long. Germline CDR1 is SNHLY and CDR2 is FYNNEI. Written as DNA, the CDR3 is TGTGCCAGCTTCAGGTTAGCTAACTATGGCTACACCTTC. Its translation is CASFRLANYGYTF.

The chain recombines TRBV14 with TRBJ1-3; D is ambiguous. There are 14 residues in the CDR3. The germline CDR1 and CDR2 sequences are SGHDN and FVKESK. Trimming cost V 1 base and J 4 bases, with 8 bases left between them. CDR3 nucleotides: TGTGCCAGCAGCCAAGGTACCTTAGGAAACACCATATATTTT. Translated: CASSQGTLGNTIYF. Full variable domain (remainder filled in from reference TRBV14 and TRBJ1-3): EAGVTQFPSHSVIEKGQTVTLRCDPISGHDNLYWYRRVMGKEIKFLLHFVKESKQDESGMPNNRFLAERTGGTYSTLKVQPAELEDSGVYFCASSQGTLGNTIYFGEGSWLTVV.

This clonotype was picked up many times. Compared with germline, one end of the junction differs, possibly owing to a read error. V is TRBV11-1 and J is TRBJ2-5; the match to TRBD2 covers 11 bases. The germline V gene has CDR1 SGHAT and CDR2 FQDESV (reference sequence). This CDR3 has 17 amino acids. CDR3 coding DNA: TGTGCCGGCAGCTTAAGATCTAGCGGGGGGTACCAAGAGACCCAGTACTTC. Amino acid sequence: CAGSLRSSGGYQETQYF.

This sequence joins TRBV19 and TRBJ1-1, with D unclear. There are 16 residues in the CDR3. Trimming cost V 6 bases and J 1 base, with 18 bases left between them. Germline V gene lookup returns CDR1 LNHDA and CDR2 SQIVND (reference sequence). The CDR3 bases are TGTGCCAGTAGCCTCGTGGGTGGCAGGAGGAACACTGAAGCTTTCTTT. Translated: CASSLVGGRRNTEAFF. The full variable domain, its missing parts supplied by reference TRBV19 and TRBJ1-1, is DGGITQSPKYLFRKEGQNVTLSCEQNLNHDAMYWYRQDPGQGLRLIYYSQIVNDFQKGDIAEGYSVSREKKESFPLTVTSAQKNPTAFYLCASSLVGGRRNTEAFFGQGTRLTVV.

The rearrangement uses TRBV29-1 and TRBJ2-1; D may be TRBD1 (6 bases). The CDR3 loop spans 15 amino acids. From germline, CDR1 is SQVTM and CDR2 ANQGSEA. Trimming took off 7 bases at V and 2 bases at J, with 18 bases between the two ends. This CDR3 reads CSATRQDRPYNEQFF. The CDR3, as DNA: TGCAGCGCCACCCGACAGGACCGCCCCTACAATGAGCAGTTCTTC.

In its sample, this clonotype was seen many times. The V call is TRBV5-1, the J call TRBJ1-4, with no clear D. The ends were cut back, 4 bases at V and 8 bases at J, with 12 bases in the middle. This CDR3 has 13 residues. In germline, CDR1 is SGHRS, CDR2 YFSETQ. For the CDR3, the DNA is TGCGCCAGCAGCAAGGATGGCGGAGAAAAACTGTTTTTT. It is translated as CASSKDGGEKLFF.

The chain recombines TRBV4-3 with TRBJ2-6, with D uncertain. Germline V gives CDR1 LGHNA, CDR2 YSLEER. The V gene lost 0 bases and the J gene lost 1 base, with 7 bases spanning the gap. The CDR3 is made up of 16 amino acids. The CDR3 DNA follows: TGCGCCAGCAGCCAAGATGGTAGTTCTGGGGCCAACGTCCTGACTTTC. It translates to CASSQDGSSGANVLTF.

The chain uses TRBV15 and TRBJ2-7; D gene uncertain. The CDR3 has 11 residues. V lost 4 bases, J lost 6 bases, and 7 bases lay in between. Germline-derived CDR1 and CDR2 are LNHNV and YYDKDF (reference sequence). CDR3 sequence reads: CATSTESEQYF. Here the CDR3 DNA reads TGTGCCACCAGCACGGAGTCCGAGCAGTACTTC.

In its sample, this clonotype was seen a few times. V usage is TRBV27 and J usage is TRBJ2-2; the D is unclear. Germline V gene lookup returns CDR1 MNHEY and CDR2 SMNVEV (reference sequence). The CDR3 runs 15 residues. Trimming pared 6 bases from V and 6 bases from J, leaving 17 bases between. The CDR3 reads CASRLNGLGSGELFF. In DNA, the CDR3 is TGTGCCAGCAGGTTGAATGGGTTGGGGTCCGGGGAGCTGTTTTTT.